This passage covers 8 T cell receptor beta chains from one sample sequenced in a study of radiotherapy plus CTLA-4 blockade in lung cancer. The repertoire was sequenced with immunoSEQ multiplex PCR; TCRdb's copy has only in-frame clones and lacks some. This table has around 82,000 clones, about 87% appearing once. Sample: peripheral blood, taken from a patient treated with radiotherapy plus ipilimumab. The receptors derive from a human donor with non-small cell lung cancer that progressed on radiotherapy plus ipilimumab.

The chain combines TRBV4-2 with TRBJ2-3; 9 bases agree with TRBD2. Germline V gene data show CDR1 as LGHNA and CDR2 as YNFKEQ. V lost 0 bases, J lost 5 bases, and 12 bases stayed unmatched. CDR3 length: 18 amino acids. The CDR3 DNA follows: TGTGCCAGCAGCCAAGAGGCGGGGGGGCTACTAAGAGGAGATACGCAGTATTTT. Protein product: CASSQEAGGLLRGDTQYF.

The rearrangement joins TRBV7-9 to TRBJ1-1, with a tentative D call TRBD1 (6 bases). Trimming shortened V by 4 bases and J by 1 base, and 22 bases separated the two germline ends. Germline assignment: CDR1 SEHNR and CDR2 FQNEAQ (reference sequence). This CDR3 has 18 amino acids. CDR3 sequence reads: CASSYGPGDNLKNTEAFF. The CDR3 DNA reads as TGTGCCAGCAGCTATGGCCCCGGGGACAACCTGAAGAACACTGAAGCTTTCTTT.

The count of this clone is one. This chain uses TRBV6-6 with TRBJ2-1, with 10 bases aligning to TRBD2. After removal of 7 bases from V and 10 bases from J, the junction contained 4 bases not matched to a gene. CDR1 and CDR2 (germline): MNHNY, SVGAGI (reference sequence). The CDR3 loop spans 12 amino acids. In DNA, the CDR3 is TGTGCCAGCACCCAGCGGGGGGGGGAGCAGTTCTTC. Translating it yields CASTQRGGEQFF.

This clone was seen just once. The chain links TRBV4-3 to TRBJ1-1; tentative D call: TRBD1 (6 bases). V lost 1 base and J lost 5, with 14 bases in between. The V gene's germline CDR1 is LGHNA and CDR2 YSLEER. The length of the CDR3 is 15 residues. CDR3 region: CASSQVAGAWTEAFF. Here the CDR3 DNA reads TGCGCCAGCAGCCAAGTAGCGGGGGCGTGGACTGAAGCTTTCTTT.

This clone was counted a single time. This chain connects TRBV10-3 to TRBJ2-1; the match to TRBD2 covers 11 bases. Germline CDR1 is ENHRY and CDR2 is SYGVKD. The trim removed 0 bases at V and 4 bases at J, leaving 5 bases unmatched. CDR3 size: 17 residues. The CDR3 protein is CAISESVSGREYNEQFF. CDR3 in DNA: TGTGCCATCAGTGAGTCTGTTAGCGGGAGGGAGTACAATGAGCAGTTCTTC.

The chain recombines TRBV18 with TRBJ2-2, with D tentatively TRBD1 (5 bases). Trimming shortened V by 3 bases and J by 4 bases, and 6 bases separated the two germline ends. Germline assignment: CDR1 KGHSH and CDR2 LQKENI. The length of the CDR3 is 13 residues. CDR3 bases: TGTGCCAGCTCACCCCAGGGCACCGGGGAGCTGTTTTTT. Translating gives CASSPQGTGELFF. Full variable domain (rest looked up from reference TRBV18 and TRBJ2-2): NAGVMQNPRHLVRRRGQEARLRCSPMKGHSHVYWYRQLPEEGLKFMVYLQKENIIDESGMPKERFSAEFPKEGPSILRIQQVVRGDSAAYFCASSPQGTGELFFGEGSRLTVL.

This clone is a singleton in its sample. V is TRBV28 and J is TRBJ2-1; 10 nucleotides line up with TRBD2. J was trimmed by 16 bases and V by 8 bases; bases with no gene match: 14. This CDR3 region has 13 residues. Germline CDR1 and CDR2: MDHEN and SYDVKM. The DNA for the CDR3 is TGTGCCAGCCGTGAGGGTAGCGGGGGGCTGCAATTCTTC. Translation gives CASREGSGGLQFF. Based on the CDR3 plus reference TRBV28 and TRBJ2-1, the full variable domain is DVKVTQSSRYLVKRTGEKVFLECVQDMDHENMFWYRQDPGLGLRLIYFSYDVKMKEKGDIPEGYSVSREKKERFSLILESASTNQTSMYLCASREGSGGLQFFGPGTRLTVL.

The DNA of the CDR3 is TGTGCCAGCAGCTCGGGACAGGGGAACACTGAAGCTTTCTTT. This codes for CASSSGQGNTEAFF. The chain employs TRBV7-2 and TRBJ1-1; 9 bases are a match to TRBD1. The CDR3 contains 14 residues. CDR1 is SGHTA and CDR2 is FQGNSA in the germline V gene. Germline trimming cut 4 bases from V and 1 base from J; bases unmatched to any gene: 1.